This T cell receptor (beta chain) was captured in a study of brain T cells in children with intractable seizures. TCRdb keeps only in-frame clones here, not all; method: immunoSEQ multiplex PCR. The top ten clones hold 3.5% to 4.5% of a sample with 110,000 or so clones, around 94% of them seen once. The TCR sequence derives from a boy under two years old with hemimegalencephaly and intractable seizures. This specimen was peripheral blood, taken at surgery.

CDR3 sequence reads: CASSSAGPYEQYF. Written as DNA, the CDR3 is TGTGCCAGCAGTTCGGCAGGTCCCTACGAGCAGTACTTC. The chain has TRBV6-5 and TRBJ2-7, with D unresolved. The V gene lost 4 bases and the J gene lost 2 bases, with 9 bases spanning the gap. Germline CDR1 MNHEY, CDR2 SVGAGI. The CDR3 consists of 13 residues.